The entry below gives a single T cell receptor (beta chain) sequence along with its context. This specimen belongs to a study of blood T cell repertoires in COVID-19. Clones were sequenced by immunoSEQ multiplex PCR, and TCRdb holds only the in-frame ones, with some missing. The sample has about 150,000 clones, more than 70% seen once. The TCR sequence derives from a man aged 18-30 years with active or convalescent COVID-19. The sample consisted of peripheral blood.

Here the CDR3 DNA reads TGTGCCAGTAGACACAGACAGGGGCGAGCCGGGGAGCTGTTTTTT. This sequence encodes CASRHRQGRAGELFF. This chain joins TRBV19 and TRBJ2-2; 8 nucleotides align to TRBD1. V shed 6 bases and J 6 bases; nucleotides not matched to a gene: 9. CDR3 length: 15 amino acids. CDR1 is LNHDA and CDR2 is SQIVND in the germline V gene (reference sequence).